The rows below give T cell receptor beta chains drawn from one sample of a study of T cell responses to AZD1222 COVID-19 vaccine. TCRdb's copy holds only in-frame clones and misses some; the assay was immunoSEQ multiplex PCR. The sample yields around 160,000 clones, under 95% seen once. The starting material was peripheral blood, obtained on day 0 of MenACWY control vaccination. The receptors were sampled from an adult in good health. Each CDR3 is given with its conserved first and last residue. Size is stated for part of the rows, as once, few or many counts, or as a class when the clone is expanded.

clone size: NA
V gene: TRBV9
CDR3 protein: CASSVAEQVQETQYF

clone size: NA
V gene: TRBV25-1
CDR3 protein: CASSVAQTQYF

clone size: few
V gene: TRBV5-1
CDR3 protein: CASSLARGDYNSPLHF

clone size: NA
V gene: TRBV5-4
CDR3 protein: CASSRGLAAYEQYF

clone size: NA
V gene: TRBV6-5
CDR3 protein: CASSNLEGPDYGYTF

clone size: NA
V gene: TRBV10-3
CDR3 protein: CAISEGLAIWGYTF

clone size: NA
V gene: TRBV12-5
CDR3 protein: CASGLVLGTQSYNEQFF

clone size: NA
V gene: TRBV5-1
CDR3 protein: CASRVQGDTEAFF

clone size: few
V gene: TRBV7-8
CDR3 protein: CASSTTSRGLALYEQYF

clone size: NA
V gene: TRBV19
CDR3 protein: CASRTEGDPTGELFF

clone size: medium-sized
V gene: TRBV19
CDR3 protein: CATSSKDLAKNIQYF

clone size: NA
V gene: TRBV5-1
CDR3 protein: CASTDRGISFDEQFF

clone size: NA
V gene: TRBV19
CDR3 protein: CASSKQMNTEAFF

clone size: NA
V gene: TRBV11-1
CDR3 protein: CASSLNTRGPAATQYF

clone size: NA
V gene: TRBV19
CDR3 protein: CASSMGGLNQPQHF

clone size: NA
V gene: TRBV4-1
CDR3 protein: CASSHAGTSGRAGTQYF

clone size: NA
V gene: TRBV3-1/TRBV3-2
CDR3 protein: CASSRTSGYEQYF

clone size: NA
V gene: TRBV7-3
CDR3 protein: CASSLTGGGREKLFF

clone size: NA
V gene: TRBV28
CDR3 protein: CASSLAGTSGGGGYTF

clone size: NA
V gene: TRBV6-5
CDR3 protein: CATGRGAGNTEAFF

clone size: NA
V gene: TRBV10-2
CDR3 protein: CASSGPLDAEGYTF

clone size: NA
V gene: TRBV10-3
CDR3 protein: CAISPGTGGVSYEQYF

clone size: NA
V gene: TRBV6-5
CDR3 protein: CASSPDRDLYGYTF

clone size: NA
V gene: TRBV24-1
CDR3 protein: CATSDPKQGGISDTQYF

clone size: NA
V gene: TRBV9
CDR3 protein: CASSVAPQGASGNTIYF

clone size: NA
V gene: TRBV3-1/TRBV3-2
CDR3 protein: CASTGNWGAADTQYF

clone size: NA
V gene: TRBV5-6
CDR3 protein: CASSFGRLLSSYNEQFF

clone size: NA
V gene: TRBV5-5
CDR3 protein: CASSLEPNLVYEQYF

clone size: NA
V gene: TRBV4-2
CDR3 protein: CASSQAGASYGYTF

clone size: NA
V gene: TRBV6-2/TRBV6-3
CDR3 protein: CASSYSLAGGPGQETQYF

clone size: NA
V gene: TRBV7-2
CDR3 protein: CASSSMRVAGQETQYF

clone size: NA
V gene: TRBV7-2
CDR3 protein: CASSLVGQLMNTEAFF

clone size: NA
V gene: TRBV5-5
CDR3 protein: CASSLGDRKNTEAFF

clone size: few
V gene: TRBV7-9
CDR3 protein: CASSLTEAFF

clone size: NA
V gene: TRBV27
CDR3 protein: CASSGQGSNSPLHF

clone size: NA
V gene: TRBV30
CDR3 protein: CAWSVTGPTGELFF

clone size: NA
V gene: TRBV7-2
CDR3 protein: CASSLDTGLAAYNEQFF

clone size: NA
V gene: TRBV7-2
CDR3 protein: CASSSINERGTRDGYTF

clone size: NA
V gene: TRBV9
CDR3 protein: CASSVGQGGQPQHF

clone size: NA
V gene: TRBV25-1
CDR3 protein: CASSESPPSAHNEQFF

clone size: NA
V gene: TRBV6-5
CDR3 protein: CASSYEETQYF

clone size: NA
V gene: TRBV2
CDR3 protein: CASSEKGSHLETQYF

clone size: NA
V gene: TRBV7-3
CDR3 protein: CASSPGAHYEQYF